A selection of T cell receptor beta chains follows, all from one sample in a study of blood T cells in healthy people across ages. In TCRdb, the 5' RACE reads were re-called with MiXCR into one record per CDR3 protein. The table records about 1,400,000 distinct CDR3 sequences, roughly 59% of them present only once. The sample taken for sequencing was blood. The receptors were sampled from a young man in good health. CDR3s include the opening cysteine and the closing phenylalanine or tryptophan. The D gene is left open where the match is weak. Not every row has a clone size; where given, it reads once, few, many or a size class.

v_gene	abundance	j_gene	d_gene	CDR3nt	CDR3aa
TRBV27	once	TRBJ1-3	NA	TGTGCCAGCAGTTTAAAGGGCCCCCTCTCTGGAAACACCATATATTTT	CASSLKGPLSGNTIYF
TRBV2	NA	TRBJ1-1	NA	TGTGCCAGCAGTGAAGCGCTTCAGGATAACACTGAAGCTTTCTTT	CASSEALQDNTEAFF
TRBV7-8	NA	TRBJ2-7	NA	TGTGCCAGCAGGATAGGGGCAGTCGACTACGAGCAGTACTTC	CASRIGAVDYEQYF
TRBV15	NA	TRBJ2-1	TRBD2	TGTGCCACCAGCAGGAGCGGGGGGAGACTCGAGCAGTTCTTC	CATSRSGGRLEQFF
TRBV12-3/TRBV12-4	NA	TRBJ1-5	TRBD1	TGTGCCAGCAGGGAAACAGGGGACGATCAGCCCCAGCATTTT	CASRETGDDQPQHF
TRBV20-1	few	TRBJ2-4	TRBD1	TGCAGTGCTAGCGACAGGGGGCGAGGGAACATTCAGTACTTC	CSASDRGRGNIQYF
TRBV9	NA	TRBJ2-1	NA	TGTGCCAGCCAGAGCCTTCGAGACAGACGAGGGCCTAATGAGCAGTTCTTC	CASQSLRDRRGPNEQFF
TRBV5-1	NA	TRBJ1-1	TRBD1	TGCGCCAGCAGCAACGACAGGGGGCCGGGGAACACTGAAGCTTTCTTT	CASSNDRGPGNTEAFF
TRBV20-1	NA	TRBJ1-6	NA	TGCAGTGCTAGGGGGCAGAGCTCCTATAATTCACCCCTCCACTTT	CSARGQSSYNSPLHF
TRBV7-2	NA	TRBJ2-5	NA	TGTGCCAGCAGCTTCCAGATTAAGCCCCAGTACTTC	CASSFQIKPQYF
TRBV6-6	NA	TRBJ1-1	TRBD1	TGTGCCAGCAGTACGGGACAGATTAACACTGAAGCTTTCTTT	CASSTGQINTEAFF
TRBV5-1	NA	TRBJ2-3	TRBD2	TGCGCCAGCAGTTACACCTATCTAGCGGGGGGTACTAGCACAGATACGCAGTATTTT	CASSYTYLAGGTSTDTQYF
TRBV6-1	once	TRBJ1-1	NA	TGTGCCAGCAGTGAAAGAGTAGCTGAAGCTTTCTTT	CASSERVAEAFF
TRBV11-2	NA	TRBJ2-1	NA	TGTGCCAGCAGCTTCTTGGATAGCTCCTACAATGAGCAGTTCTTC	CASSFLDSSYNEQFF
TRBV29-1	NA	TRBJ2-5	NA	TGCAGCGGCTCTCGGGGGGAGACCCAGTACTTC	CSGSRGETQYF
TRBV14	NA	TRBJ2-3	NA	TGTGCCAGCAGCCAATGGGGTCCGGATTATGCCACAGATACGCAGTATTTT	CASSQWGPDYATDTQYF
TRBV4-3	NA	TRBJ1-1	NA	TGCGCCAGCAGCCAAGATTCAGGGAGGGACACTGAAGCTTTCTTT	CASSQDSGRDTEAFF
TRBV12-3/TRBV12-4	NA	TRBJ1-4	NA	TGTGCCAGCAGTTCCCCCTTCCCCGGGCCACCCGGCGTAAAACTGTTTTTT	CASSSPFPGPPGVKLFF
TRBV6-6	few	TRBJ2-1	TRBD2	TGTGCCAGCAGTTACTCGATGGCTAGCGGGAATGAGCAGTTCTTC	CASSYSMASGNEQFF
TRBV5-1	NA	TRBJ2-5	TRBD2	TGCGCCAGCAGCTTGGCCTCGGCTAGCGGGGTAAATGAGCAGTACTTC	CASSLASASGVNEQYF
TRBV20-1	NA	TRBJ2-5	TRBD2	TGCAGTGCTAGGTCGACTAGCGGGGGACAAGAGACCCAGTACTTC	CSARSTSGGQETQYF
TRBV29-1	NA	TRBJ2-7	NA	TGCAGCGTTGAAGATGCGGAGGGGCCTAACGAGCAGTACTTC	CSVEDAEGPNEQYF
TRBV11-2	NA	TRBJ2-1	NA	TGTGCCAGCAGCTTAGATATTCACAATGAGCAGTTCTTC	CASSLDIHNEQFF
TRBV6-2/TRBV6-3	NA	TRBJ2-1	NA	TGTGCCAGCAGTTACTCTACCGCCGTCGATGAGCAGTTCTTC	CASSYSTAVDEQFF
TRBV6-1	NA	TRBJ1-6	TRBD1	TGTGCCAGCTCCCTGGACAGGGGCCATTCACCCCTCCACTTT	CASSLDRGHSPLHF
TRBV5-1	NA	TRBJ2-1	TRBD2	TGCGCCAGCAGCGGAGGGGGACTAGCGGACAATGAGCAGTTCTTC	CASSGGGLADNEQFF
TRBV14	NA	TRBJ2-1	TRBD1	TGTGCCAGCAGCCAAGAAGGAGACAGGGTTCCCTACAATGAGCAGTTCTTC	CASSQEGDRVPYNEQFF
TRBV29-1	few	TRBJ1-1	NA	TGCAGCGTTGAAGAAGAGGACAGTAAAGCTTTCTTT	CSVEEEDSKAFF
TRBV15	NA	TRBJ2-5	NA	TGCGCCACCAGCAGAGACCGACTAGTTTTAGAGACCCAGTACTTC	CATSRDRLVLETQYF
TRBV6-2/TRBV6-3	NA	TRBJ1-1	NA	TGTGCCAGCAGTTACCCAACGACCGGACAGTTTAGAGGCGAAGCTTTCTTT	CASSYPTTGQFRGEAFF
TRBV15	NA	TRBJ2-5	NA	TGTGCCACCAGCGCTACCTCAGGGGACCAAGAGACCCAGTACTTC	CATSATSGDQETQYF
TRBV2	NA	TRBJ2-1	TRBD1	TGTGCCAGCACCCCCCAGACAGGGACCTACAATGAGCAGTTCTTC	CASTPQTGTYNEQFF
TRBV14	few	TRBJ2-1	TRBD2	TGTGCCAGCAGCCAAGATCGACGAAGACTAGCGGGGAGGAATGAGCAGTTCTTC	CASSQDRRRLAGRNEQFF
TRBV4-1	NA	TRBJ1-4	NA	TGCGCCAGCAGCCTTACAACTAATGAAAAACTGTTTTTT	CASSLTTNEKLFF
TRBV29-1	NA	TRBJ2-1	NA	TGCAGCGTTGAGGAAAGCTCCTACAATGAGCAGTTCTTC	CSVEESSYNEQFF
TRBV11-2	NA	TRBJ2-1	NA	TGTGCCAGCAGCTTAGGGTTCAGGGAAGAAGAGCAGTTCTTC	CASSLGFREEEQFF
TRBV6-2/TRBV6-3	NA	TRBJ2-5	TRBD2	TGTGCCAGCACCTACCGGGTGAGCGGGGTATACAGTGAGCAGTACTTC	CASTYRVSGVYSEQYF
TRBV12-3/TRBV12-4	NA	TRBJ1-1	NA	TGTGCCAGCAGTAAAACAGGGACCGACACTGAAGCTTTCTTT	CASSKTGTDTEAFF
TRBV25-1	few	TRBJ1-2	NA	TGTGCCAGCAGTGAACTCACGACAGTCTTCTATGGCTACACCTTC	CASSELTTVFYGYTF
TRBV20-1	NA	TRBJ2-3	NA	TGCAGTGCTAGAGGTCTTGGTCCCCCCGTATTCGGCACAGATACGCAGTATTTT	CSARGLGPPVFGTDTQYF
TRBV9	NA	TRBJ1-1	NA	TGTGCCAGCAGCGGAAGTCCCGGGGAGAACACTGAAGCTTTCTTT	CASSGSPGENTEAFF
TRBV6-1	once	TRBJ2-5	TRBD2	TGTGCCAGCAGGGACGCGGGAGTAGGAGAGACCCAGTACTTC	CASRDAGVGETQYF